These T cell receptor beta chains were read from a single sample in a study of regulatory T cells in long-lasting Graves disease. TCRdb reprocessed the multiplex PCR reads with MiXCR, giving one entry per CDR3 protein. The repertoire consists of some 370,000 distinct CDR3 sequences, with about 23% occurring once and the leading ten covering approximately 30%. Sample: peripheral blood mononuclear cells (PBMCs), taken when the disease was refractory, from a patient treated with antithyroid drugs. These receptor sequences come from a woman aged 35 to 49 with Graves disease. Both conserved end residues are part of each CDR3. The D gene is left open where the match is weak. Clone sizes are given selectively: once, few, many, or a class where the clone is expanded.

D | J | V | size | CDR3 | DNA
NA | TRBJ2-5 | TRBV14 | many | CASSQETAGQETQYF | TGTGCCAGCAGCCAAGAAACGGCAGGGCAAGAGACCCAGTACTTC
NA | TRBJ2-1 | TRBV19 | NA | CASSQTLYNEQFF | TGTGCCAGTAGTCAGACACTTTACAATGAGCAGTTCTTC
TRBD2 | TRBJ2-2 | TRBV2 | many | CASRLRLAGGTGELFF | TGTGCCAGCAGACTACGACTAGCGGGAGGGACCGGGGAGCTGTTTTTT
NA | TRBJ1-2 | TRBV28 | many | CASGATQGSWYGYTF | TGTGCCAGCGGGGCTACGCAGGGGAGTTGGTATGGCTACACCTTC
TRBD1 | TRBJ1-5 | TRBV12-5 | many | CASGTQGVRGNQPQHF | TGTGCTAGTGGTACCCAGGGGGTCAGGGGCAATCAGCCCCAGCATTTT
TRBD1 | TRBJ1-1 | TRBV12-3/TRBV12-4 | many | CASSAPTGDGTEAFF | TGTGCCAGCAGTGCGCCGACAGGGGACGGCACTGAAGCTTTCTTT
TRBD1 | TRBJ1-1 | TRBV4-1 | NA | CASSQKQGAETEAFF | TGCGCCAGCAGCCAAAAACAGGGGGCGGAAACTGAAGCTTTCTTT
NA | TRBJ2-7 | TRBV19 | few | CASSLGTFSEQYF | TGTGCCAGTAGTCTAGGGACATTCAGCGAGCAGTACTTC
NA | TRBJ1-5 | TRBV28 | NA | CASSLSGVRSNQPQHF | TGTGCCAGCAGTTTATCGGGGGTCCGGAGCAATCAGCCCCAGCATTTT
TRBD2 | TRBJ2-2 | TRBV6-5 | many | CASSYTEALAANTGELFF | TGTGCCAGCAGTTACACCGAGGCACTAGCGGCGAACACCGGGGAGCTGTTTTTT
NA | TRBJ1-2 | TRBV28 | many | CASSLPFYGYTF | TGTGCCAGCAGTTTGCCTTTCTATGGCTACACCTTC
TRBD2 | TRBJ2-3 | TRBV29-1 | NA | CSVRDSGRGTDTQYF | TGCAGCGTTCGAGATAGCGGGAGGGGGACAGATACGCAGTATTTT
TRBD1 | TRBJ1-1 | TRBV28 | NA | CASSSGGFNTEAFF | TGTGCCAGCAGCTCAGGGGGCTTTAACACTGAAGCTTTCTTT
NA | TRBJ2-4 | TRBV28 | many | CASMTLTKNIQYF | TGTGCCAGCATGACACTAACCAAAAACATTCAGTACTTC
NA | TRBJ2-7 | TRBV7-3 | NA | CASSPRSIFDYEQYF | TGTGCCAGCAGCCCCCGGTCCATTTTTGACTACGAGCAGTACTTC
NA | TRBJ2-1 | TRBV2 | once | CASSDTAGHSYNEQFF | TGTGCCAGCAGTGACACCGCGGGACACTCCTACAATGAGCAGTTCTTC
NA | TRBJ2-3 | TRBV2 | NA | CASSQRTEPTDTQYF | TGTGCCAGCAGTCAAAGGACAGAGCCCACAGATACGCAGTATTTT
NA | TRBJ2-1 | TRBV28 | NA | CASSLISGINNEQFF | TGTGCCAGCAGTTTAATATCGGGGATCAACAATGAGCAGTTCTTC
NA | TRBJ1-1 | TRBV20-1 | many | CSARQTVENTEAFF | TGCAGTGCTAGACAGACCGTGGAGAACACTGAAGCTTTCTTT
NA | TRBJ2-7 | TRBV5-1 | NA | CASSSLRRYEQYF | TGCGCCAGCAGCTCCCTGAGAAGGTACGAGCAGTACTTC